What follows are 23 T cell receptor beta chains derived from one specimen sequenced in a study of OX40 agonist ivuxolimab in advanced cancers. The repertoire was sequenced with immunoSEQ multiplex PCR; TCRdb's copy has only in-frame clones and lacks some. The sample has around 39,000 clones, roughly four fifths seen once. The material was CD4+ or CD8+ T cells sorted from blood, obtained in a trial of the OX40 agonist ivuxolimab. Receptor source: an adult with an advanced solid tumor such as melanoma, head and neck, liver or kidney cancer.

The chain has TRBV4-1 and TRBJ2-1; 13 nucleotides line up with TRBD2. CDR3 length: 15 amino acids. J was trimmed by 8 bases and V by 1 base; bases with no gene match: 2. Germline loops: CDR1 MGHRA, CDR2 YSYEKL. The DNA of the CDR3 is TGCGCCAGCAGCCAAGGGACTAGCGGGGGTCATGAGCAGTTCTTC. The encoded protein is CASSQGTSGGHEQFF.

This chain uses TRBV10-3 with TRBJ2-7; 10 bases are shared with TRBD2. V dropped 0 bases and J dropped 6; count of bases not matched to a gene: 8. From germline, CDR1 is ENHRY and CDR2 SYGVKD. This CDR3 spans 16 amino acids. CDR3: CAISESGASGSSEQYF. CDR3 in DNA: TGTGCCATCAGTGAGTCTGGGGCTAGCGGGAGTAGCGAGCAGTACTTC.

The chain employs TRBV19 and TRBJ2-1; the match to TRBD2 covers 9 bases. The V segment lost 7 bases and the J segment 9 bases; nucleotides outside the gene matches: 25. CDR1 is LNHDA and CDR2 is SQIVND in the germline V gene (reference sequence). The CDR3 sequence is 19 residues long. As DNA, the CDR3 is TGTGCCAGTACCCAATTAGGGGGGACATTTAGCGGGAGCGTGGGTGAGCAGTTCTTC. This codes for CASTQLGGTFSGSVGEQFF.

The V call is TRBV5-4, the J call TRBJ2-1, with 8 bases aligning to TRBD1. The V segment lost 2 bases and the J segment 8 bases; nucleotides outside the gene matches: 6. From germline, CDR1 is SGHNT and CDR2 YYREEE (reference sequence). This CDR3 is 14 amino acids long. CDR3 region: CASSFDGRGHEQFF. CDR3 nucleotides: TGTGCCAGCAGCTTTGACGGCAGGGGGCATGAGCAGTTCTTC.

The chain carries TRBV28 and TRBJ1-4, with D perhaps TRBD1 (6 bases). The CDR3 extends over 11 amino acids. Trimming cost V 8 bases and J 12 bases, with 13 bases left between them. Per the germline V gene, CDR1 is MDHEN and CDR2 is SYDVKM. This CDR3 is CASGSGTQLFF. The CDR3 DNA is TGTGCCAGCGGATCCGGGACACAACTGTTTTTT.

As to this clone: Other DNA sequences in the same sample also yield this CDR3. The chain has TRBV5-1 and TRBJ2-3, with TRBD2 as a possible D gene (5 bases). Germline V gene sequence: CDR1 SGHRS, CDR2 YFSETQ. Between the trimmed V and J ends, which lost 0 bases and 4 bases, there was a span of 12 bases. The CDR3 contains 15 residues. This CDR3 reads CASSLESGGADTQYF. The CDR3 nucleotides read TGCGCCAGCAGCTTGGAGAGTGGAGGAGCAGATACGCAGTATTTT.

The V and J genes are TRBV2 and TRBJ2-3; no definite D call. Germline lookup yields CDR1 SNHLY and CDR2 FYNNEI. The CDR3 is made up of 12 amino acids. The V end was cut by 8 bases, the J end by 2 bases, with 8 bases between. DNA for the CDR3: TGTGCCAGCCCGGGCTTCACAGATACGCAGTATTTT. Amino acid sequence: CASPGFTDTQYF.

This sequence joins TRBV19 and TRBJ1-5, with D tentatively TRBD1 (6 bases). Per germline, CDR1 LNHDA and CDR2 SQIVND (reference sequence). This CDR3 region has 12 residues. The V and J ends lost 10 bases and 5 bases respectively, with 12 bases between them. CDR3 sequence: CATADSHQPQHF. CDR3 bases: TGTGCCACCGCGGACAGCCATCAGCCCCAGCATTTT. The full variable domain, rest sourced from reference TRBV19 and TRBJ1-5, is DGGITQSPKYLFRKEGQNVTLSCEQNLNHDAMYWYRQDPGQGLRLIYYSQIVNDFQKGDIAEGYSVSREKKESFPLTVTSAQKNPTAFYLCATADSHQPQHFGDGTRLSIL.

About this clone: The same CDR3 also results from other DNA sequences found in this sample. DNA of the CDR3: TGCGCCAGCAGCTTGAACGGAAGAACTAGCACAGATACGCAGTATTTT. It is translated as CASSLNGRTSTDTQYF. This chain uses TRBV5-1 with TRBJ2-3; the D is unclear. Trimming shortened V by 1 base and J by 0 bases, and 12 bases separated the two germline ends. CDR1 SGHRS and CDR2 YFSETQ come from the germline V gene. The CDR3 has 16 residues.

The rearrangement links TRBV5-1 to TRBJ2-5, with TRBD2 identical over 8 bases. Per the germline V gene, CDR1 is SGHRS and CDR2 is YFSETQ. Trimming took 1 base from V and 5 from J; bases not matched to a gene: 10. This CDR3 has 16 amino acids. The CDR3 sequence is CASSLTSGGVRETQYF. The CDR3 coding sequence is TGCGCCAGCAGCTTGACAAGCGGGGGTGTCAGGGAGACCCAGTACTTC.

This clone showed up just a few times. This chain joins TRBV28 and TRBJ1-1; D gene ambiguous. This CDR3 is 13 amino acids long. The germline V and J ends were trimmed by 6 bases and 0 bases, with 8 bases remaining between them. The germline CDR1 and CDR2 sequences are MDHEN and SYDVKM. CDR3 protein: CASSTLVNTEAFF. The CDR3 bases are TGTGCCAGCAGCACCCTAGTGAACACTGAAGCTTTCTTT.

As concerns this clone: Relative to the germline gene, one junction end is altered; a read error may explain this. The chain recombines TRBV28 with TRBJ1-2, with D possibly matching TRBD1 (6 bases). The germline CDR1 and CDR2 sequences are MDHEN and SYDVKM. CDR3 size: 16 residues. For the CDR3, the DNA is TGTGCCAGCAGTTTATGGTTACAGGGACTCAACTTTGGCTACACCTTC. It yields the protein CASSLWLQGLNFGYTF.

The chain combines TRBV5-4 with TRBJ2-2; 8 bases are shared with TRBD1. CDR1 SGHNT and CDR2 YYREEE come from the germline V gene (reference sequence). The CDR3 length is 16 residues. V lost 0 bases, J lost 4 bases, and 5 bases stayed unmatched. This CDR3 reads CASSLARDRTTGELFF. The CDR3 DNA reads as TGTGCCAGCAGCTTGGCCAGGGACAGGACCACCGGGGAGCTGTTTTTT.

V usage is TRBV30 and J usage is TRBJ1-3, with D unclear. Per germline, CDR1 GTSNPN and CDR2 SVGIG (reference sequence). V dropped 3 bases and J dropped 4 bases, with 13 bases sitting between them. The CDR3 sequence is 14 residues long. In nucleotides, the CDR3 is TGTGCCTGGAGGGCCGGGCAGAGAGGAAACACCATATATTTT. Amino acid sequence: CAWRAGQRGNTIYF. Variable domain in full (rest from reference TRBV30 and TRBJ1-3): SQTIHQWPATLVQPVGSPLSLECTVEGTSNPNLYWYRQAAGRGLQLLFYSVGIGQISSEVPQNLSASRPQDRQFILSSKKLLLSDSGFYLCAWRAGQRGNTIYFGEGSWLTVV.

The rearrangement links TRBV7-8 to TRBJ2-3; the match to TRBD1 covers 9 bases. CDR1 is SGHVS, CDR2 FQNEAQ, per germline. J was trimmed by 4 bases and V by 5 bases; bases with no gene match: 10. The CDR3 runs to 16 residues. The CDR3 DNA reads TGTGCCAGCAGCGTGGGAAGGGACAGGGCGCCAGATACGCAGTATTTT. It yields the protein CASSVGRDRAPDTQYF.

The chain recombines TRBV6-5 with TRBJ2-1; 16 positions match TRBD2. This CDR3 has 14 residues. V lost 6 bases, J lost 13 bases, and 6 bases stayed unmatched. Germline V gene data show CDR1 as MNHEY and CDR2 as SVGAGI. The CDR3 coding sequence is TGTGCCAGCAGCCCGGGACTAGCGGGAGGGCGACAGTTCTTC. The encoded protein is CASSPGLAGGRQFF.

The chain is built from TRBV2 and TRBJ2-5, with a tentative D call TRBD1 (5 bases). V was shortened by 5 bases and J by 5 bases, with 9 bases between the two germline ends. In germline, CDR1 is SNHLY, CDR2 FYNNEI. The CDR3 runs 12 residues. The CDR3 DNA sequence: TGTGCCAGCAGTCAGGGCTTGGAGACCCAGTACTTC. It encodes CASSQGLETQYF.

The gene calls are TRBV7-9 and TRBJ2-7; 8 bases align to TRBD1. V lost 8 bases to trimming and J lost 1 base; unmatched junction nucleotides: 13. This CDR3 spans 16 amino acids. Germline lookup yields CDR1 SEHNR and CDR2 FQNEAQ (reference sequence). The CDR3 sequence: CASWDSGQGASYEQYF. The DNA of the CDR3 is TGTGCCAGCTGGGATTCGGGGCAGGGGGCTTCCTACGAGCAGTACTTC.

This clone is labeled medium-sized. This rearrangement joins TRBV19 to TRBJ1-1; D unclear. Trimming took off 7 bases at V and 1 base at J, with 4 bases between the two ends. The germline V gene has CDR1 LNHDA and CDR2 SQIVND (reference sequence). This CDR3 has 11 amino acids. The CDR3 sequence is CASNKNTEAFF. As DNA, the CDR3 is TGTGCCAGTAACAAGAACACTGAAGCTTTCTTT.

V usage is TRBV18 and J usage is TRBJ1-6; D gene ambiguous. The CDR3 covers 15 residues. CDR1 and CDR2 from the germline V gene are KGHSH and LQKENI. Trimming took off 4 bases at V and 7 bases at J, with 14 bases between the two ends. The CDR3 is CASSQAAERNSPLHF. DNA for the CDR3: TGTGCCAGCTCACAGGCCGCGGAACGAAATTCACCCCTCCACTTT.

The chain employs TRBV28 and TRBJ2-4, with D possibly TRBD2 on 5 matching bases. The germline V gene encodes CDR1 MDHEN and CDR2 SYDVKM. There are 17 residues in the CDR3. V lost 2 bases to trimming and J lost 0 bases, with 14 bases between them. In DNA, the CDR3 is TGTGCCAGCAGTTTAAGGCGGGCTTCCCAAGCCAAAAACATTCAGTACTTC. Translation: CASSLRRASQAKNIQYF.

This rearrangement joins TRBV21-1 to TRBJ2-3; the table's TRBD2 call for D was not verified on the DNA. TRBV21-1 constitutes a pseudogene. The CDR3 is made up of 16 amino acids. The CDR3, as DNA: TGTGCCAGCAGCACCCGGACTCCCGGTAGCACAGATACGCAGTATTTT. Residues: CASSTRTPGSTDTQYF.

As DNA, the CDR3 is TGTGCCAGCAGTTACTCAATCAGGGTAAACACTGAAGCTTTCTTT. This codes for CASSYSIRVNTEAFF. The rearrangement joins TRBV6-6 to TRBJ1-1, with a weak D call TRBD1 (5 bases). This CDR3 spans 15 amino acids. Germline V gene data show CDR1 as MNHNY and CDR2 as SVGAGI (reference sequence). The V end was cut by 0 bases, the J end by 2 bases, with 10 bases between.